This T cell receptor beta chain derives from a study of T cells after yellow fever vaccination. This clonotype was counted a few times. TCRdb itself ran the 5' RACE reads through MiXCR, one entry per CDR3 protein. The sample records 300,000 or so distinct CDR3 sequences, 8% to 9.5% being singletons. Sequences were derived from PBMCs, sampled more than 40 days after the first yellow fever vaccination. This sequence was found in a man between 18 and 35 years old who received the YFV17D yellow fever vaccine.

In DNA form, the CDR3 reads TGTGCCAGCAGCCTAACCAATTCACCCCTCCACTTT. Encoded protein: CASSLTNSPLHF. The gene calls are TRBV5-4 and TRBJ1-6; the D is unclear. CDR1 SGHNT and CDR2 YYREEE come from the germline V gene (reference sequence). The CDR3 contains 12 residues. Trimming shortened V by 4 bases and J by 7 bases, and 6 bases separated the two germline ends.